The T cell receptor (beta chain) described here comes from a study of shared clonotypes between healthy human individuals. Points from the study as a whole: Measured sharing among donors was expected to vary with sequencing depth.

Sequencing was at deep level. Repertoires were generated with immunoSEQ multiplex PCR, while TCRdb's copy carries only in-frame clones and drops some. The sample has about 2.1 million clones; about 93% are singletons. As for this clone: The antigen remains undetermined. Other DNA sequences in the sample encode the same CDR3.

The CDR3 covers 14 residues. The V end lost 0 bases, the J end lost 2 bases, and 9 bases lay between the germline ends. CDR1 is SGDLS, CDR2 YYNGEE, per germline. Naivety among CD8 cells was defined by CD45RO negativity and positive CCR7 selection, thereby excluding terminally differentiated effector memory CD45RA+ cells. Donors, without exception, were Caucasian adults residing in Nashville, Tennessee. The chain has TRBV9 and TRBJ2-7, with D perhaps TRBD1 or TRBD2 (5 bases each). This clonotype was obtained from a man between 18 and 35 years old in good health. Some clones in this sample may be carry-over from other donors' samples. Material: naive CD8+ T cells from PBMCs. CDR3 residues: CASSVGGSTYEQYF. The CDR3 DNA sequence: TGTGCCAGCAGCGTAGGGGGGTCTACCTACGAGCAGTACTTC.